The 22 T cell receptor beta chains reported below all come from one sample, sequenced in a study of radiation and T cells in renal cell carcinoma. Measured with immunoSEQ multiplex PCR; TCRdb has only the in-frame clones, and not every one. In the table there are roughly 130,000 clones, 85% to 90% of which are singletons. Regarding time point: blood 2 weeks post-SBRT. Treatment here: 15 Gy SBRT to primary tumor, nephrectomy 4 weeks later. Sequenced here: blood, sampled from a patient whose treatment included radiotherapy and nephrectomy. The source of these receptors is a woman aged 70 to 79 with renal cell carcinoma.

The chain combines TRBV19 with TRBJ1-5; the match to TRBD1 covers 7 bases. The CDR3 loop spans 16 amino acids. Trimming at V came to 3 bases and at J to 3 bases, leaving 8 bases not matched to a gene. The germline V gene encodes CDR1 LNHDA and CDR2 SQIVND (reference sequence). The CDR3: CASSITGGGNNQPQHF. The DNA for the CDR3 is TGTGCCAGTAGTATTACCGGAGGGGGCAACAATCAGCCCCAGCATTTT.

The CDR3 protein is CASSHRTGWNTEAFF. The CDR3 bases are TGCGCCAGCAGCCATAGGACAGGGTGGAACACTGAAGCTTTCTTT. J is TRBJ1-1 and V is TRBV4-3; TRBD1 aligns across 8 bases. Germline V gene lookup returns CDR1 LGHNA and CDR2 YSLEER. This CDR3 contains 15 residues. The junction had 4 bases not matched to a gene; V was cut back by 3 bases and J by 1 base.

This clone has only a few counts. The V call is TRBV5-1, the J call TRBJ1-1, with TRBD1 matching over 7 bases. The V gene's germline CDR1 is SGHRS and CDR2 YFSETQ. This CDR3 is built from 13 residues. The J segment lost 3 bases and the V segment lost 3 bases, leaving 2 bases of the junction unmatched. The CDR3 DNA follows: TGCGCCAGCAGCTCGGGACAGTACACTGAAGCTTTCTTT. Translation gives CASSSGQYTEAFF.

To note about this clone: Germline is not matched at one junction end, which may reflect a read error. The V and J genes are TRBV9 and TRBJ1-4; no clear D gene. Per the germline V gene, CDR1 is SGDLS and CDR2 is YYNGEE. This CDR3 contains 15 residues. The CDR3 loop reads CASSVGRAINEKLFF. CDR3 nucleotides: TGTGCCAGCAGTGTAGGGAGGGCCATTAATGAAAAACTGTTTTTT.

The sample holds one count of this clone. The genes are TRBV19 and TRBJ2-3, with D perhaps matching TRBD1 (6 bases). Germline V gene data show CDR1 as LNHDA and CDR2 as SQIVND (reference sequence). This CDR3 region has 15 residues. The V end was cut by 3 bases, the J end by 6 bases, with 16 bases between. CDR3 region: CASSIGLGAGDTQYF. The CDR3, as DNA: TGTGCCAGTAGTATTGGTCTGGGGGCAGGGGATACGCAGTATTTT.

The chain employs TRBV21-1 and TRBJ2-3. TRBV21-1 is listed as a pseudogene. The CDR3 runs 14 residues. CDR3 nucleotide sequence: TGTGCCAGCAGCAAAGTGGGGGTGGCAGATACGCAGTATTTT. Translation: CASSKVGVADTQYF.

The CDR3 protein is CASSLGTLNTEAFF. CDR3 nucleotides: TGTGCCAGCAGCCTGGGGACACTGAACACTGAAGCTTTCTTT. The J gene is TRBJ1-1, the V gene TRBV4-2; weak D call: TRBD1 (6 bases). The CDR3 consists of 14 residues. Between the trimmed V and J ends, which lost 4 bases and 0 bases, there was a span of 9 bases. CDR1 and CDR2 from the germline V gene are LGHNA and YNFKEQ.

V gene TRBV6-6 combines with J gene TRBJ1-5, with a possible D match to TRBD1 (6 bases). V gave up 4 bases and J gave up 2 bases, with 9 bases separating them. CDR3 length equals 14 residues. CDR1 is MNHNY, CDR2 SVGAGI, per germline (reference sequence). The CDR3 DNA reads TGTGCCAGCAGTTGGAGACAGGGCAATCAGCCCCAGCATTTT. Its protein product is CASSWRQGNQPQHF.

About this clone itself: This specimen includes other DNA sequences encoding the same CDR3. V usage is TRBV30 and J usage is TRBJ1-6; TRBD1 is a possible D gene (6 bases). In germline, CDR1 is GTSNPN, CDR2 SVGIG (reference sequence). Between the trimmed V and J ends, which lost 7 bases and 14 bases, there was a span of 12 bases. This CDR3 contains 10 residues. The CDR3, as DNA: TGTGCCTTGGAGAGGGGGTCCCTCCACTTT. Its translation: CALERGSLHF.

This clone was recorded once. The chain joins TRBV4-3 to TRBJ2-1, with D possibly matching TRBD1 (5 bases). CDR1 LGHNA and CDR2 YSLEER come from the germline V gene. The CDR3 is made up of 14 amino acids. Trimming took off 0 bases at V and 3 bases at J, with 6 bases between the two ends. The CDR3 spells CASSQDRVYNEQFF. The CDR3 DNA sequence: TGCGCCAGCAGCCAAGACAGGGTCTACAATGAGCAGTTCTTC.

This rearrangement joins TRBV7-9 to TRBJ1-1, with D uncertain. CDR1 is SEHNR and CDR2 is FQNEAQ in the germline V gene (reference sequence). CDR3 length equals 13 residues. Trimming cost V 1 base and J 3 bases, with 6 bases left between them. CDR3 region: CASSLGMHTEAFF. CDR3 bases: TGTGCCAGCAGCTTAGGGATGCACACTGAAGCTTTCTTT.

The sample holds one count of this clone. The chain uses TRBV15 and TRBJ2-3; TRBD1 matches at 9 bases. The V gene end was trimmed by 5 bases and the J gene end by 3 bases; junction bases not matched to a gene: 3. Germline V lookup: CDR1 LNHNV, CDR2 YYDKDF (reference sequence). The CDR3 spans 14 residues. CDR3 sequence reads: CATSSGQGTDTQYF. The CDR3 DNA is TGTGCCACCAGCTCGGGACAGGGTACAGATACGCAGTATTTT.

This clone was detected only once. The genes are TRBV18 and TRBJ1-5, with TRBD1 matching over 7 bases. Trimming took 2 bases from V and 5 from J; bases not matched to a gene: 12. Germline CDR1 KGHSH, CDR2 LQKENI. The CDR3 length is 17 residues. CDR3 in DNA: TGTGCCAGCTCACCATTCCCGAGACAGGGCCTCTATCAGCCCCAGCATTTT. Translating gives CASSPFPRQGLYQPQHF.

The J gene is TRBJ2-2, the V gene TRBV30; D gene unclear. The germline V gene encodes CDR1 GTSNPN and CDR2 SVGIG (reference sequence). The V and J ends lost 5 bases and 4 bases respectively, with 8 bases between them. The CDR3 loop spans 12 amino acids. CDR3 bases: TGTGCCTGGCACCCTCTCACCGGGGAGCTGTTTTTT. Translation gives CAWHPLTGELFF.

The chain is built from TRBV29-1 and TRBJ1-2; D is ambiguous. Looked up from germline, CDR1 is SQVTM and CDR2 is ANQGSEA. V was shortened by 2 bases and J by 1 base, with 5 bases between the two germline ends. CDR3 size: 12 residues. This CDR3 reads CSVERFNYGYTF. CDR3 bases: TGCAGCGTTGAACGGTTTAACTATGGCTACACCTTC.

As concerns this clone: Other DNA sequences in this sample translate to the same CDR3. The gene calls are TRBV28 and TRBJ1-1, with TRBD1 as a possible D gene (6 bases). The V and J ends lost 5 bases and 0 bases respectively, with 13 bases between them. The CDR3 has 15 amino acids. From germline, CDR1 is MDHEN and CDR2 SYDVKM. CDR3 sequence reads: CASSPRGRLNTEAFF. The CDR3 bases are TGTGCCAGCAGTCCCAGGGGAAGACTGAACACTGAAGCTTTCTTT.

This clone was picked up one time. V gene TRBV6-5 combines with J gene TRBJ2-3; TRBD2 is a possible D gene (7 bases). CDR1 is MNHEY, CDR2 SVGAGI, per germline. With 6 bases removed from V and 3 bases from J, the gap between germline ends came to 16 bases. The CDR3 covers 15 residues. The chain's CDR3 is CASRGGPSGTDTQYF. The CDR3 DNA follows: TGTGCCAGCAGGGGGGGGCCCTCTGGGACAGATACGCAGTATTTT.

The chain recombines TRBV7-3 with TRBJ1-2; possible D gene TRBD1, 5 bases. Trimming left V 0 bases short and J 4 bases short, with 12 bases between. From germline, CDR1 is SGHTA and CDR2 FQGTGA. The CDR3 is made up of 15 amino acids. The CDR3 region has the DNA TGTGCCAGCAGCTTAACCGGGGGTGGGCCCTATGGCTACACCTTC. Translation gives CASSLTGGGPYGYTF.

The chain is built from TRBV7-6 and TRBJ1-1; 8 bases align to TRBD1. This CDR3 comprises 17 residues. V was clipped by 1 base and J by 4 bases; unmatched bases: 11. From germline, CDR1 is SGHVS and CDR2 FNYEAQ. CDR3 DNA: TGTGCCAGCAGCTTAGGTGGAACAGGGGGTTGGACCACTGAAGCTTTCTTT. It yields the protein CASSLGGTGGWTTEAFF.

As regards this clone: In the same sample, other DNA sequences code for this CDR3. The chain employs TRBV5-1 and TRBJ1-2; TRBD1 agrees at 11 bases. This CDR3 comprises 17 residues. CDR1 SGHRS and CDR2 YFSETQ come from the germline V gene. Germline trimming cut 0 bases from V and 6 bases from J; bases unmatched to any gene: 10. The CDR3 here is CASSLAGQGGGGNGYTF. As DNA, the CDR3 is TGCGCCAGCAGCTTGGCGGGACAGGGGGGAGGGGGAAATGGCTACACCTTC.

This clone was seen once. The CDR3 here is CAAEEGYVQFF. The CDR3 nucleotides are TGCGCCGCCGAAGAGGGGTATGTGCAGTTCTTC. The chain couples TRBV5-1 to TRBJ2-1; possibly TRBD1 or TRBD2 for D (5 bases each). Looked up from germline, CDR1 is SGHRS and CDR2 is YFSETQ. CDR3 length: 11 residues. Trimming took off 10 bases at V and 12 bases at J, with 17 bases between the two ends. Combining the CDR3 with reference TRBV5-1 and TRBJ2-1 gives the whole variable domain KAGVTQTPRYLIKTRGQQVTLSCSPISGHRSVSWYQQTPGQGLQFLFEYFSETQRNKGNFPGRFSGRQFSNSRSEMNVSTLELGDSALYLCAAEEGYVQFFGPGTRLTVL.

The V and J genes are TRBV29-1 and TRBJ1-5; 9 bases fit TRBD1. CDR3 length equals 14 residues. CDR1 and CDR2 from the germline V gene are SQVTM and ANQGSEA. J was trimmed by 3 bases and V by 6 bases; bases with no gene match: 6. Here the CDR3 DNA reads TGCAGCGTGGCCGGGACAGGGTACAATCAGCCCCAGCATTTT. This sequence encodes CSVAGTGYNQPQHF. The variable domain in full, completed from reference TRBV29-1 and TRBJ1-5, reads SAVISQKPSRDICQRGTSLTIQCQVDSQVTMMFWYRQQPGQSLTLIATANQGSEATYESGFVIDKFPISRPNLTFSTLTVSNMSPEDSSIYLCSVAGTGYNQPQHFGDGTRLSIL.